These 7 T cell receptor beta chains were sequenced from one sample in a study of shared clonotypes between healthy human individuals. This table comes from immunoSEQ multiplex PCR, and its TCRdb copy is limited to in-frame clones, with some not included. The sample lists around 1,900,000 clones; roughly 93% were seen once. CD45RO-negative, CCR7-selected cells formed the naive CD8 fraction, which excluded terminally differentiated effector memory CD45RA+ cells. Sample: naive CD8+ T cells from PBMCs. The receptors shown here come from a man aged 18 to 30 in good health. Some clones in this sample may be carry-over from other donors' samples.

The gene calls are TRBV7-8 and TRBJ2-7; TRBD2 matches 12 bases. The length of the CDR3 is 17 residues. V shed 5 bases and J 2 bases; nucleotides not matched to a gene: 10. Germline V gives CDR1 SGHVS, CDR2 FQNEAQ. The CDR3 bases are TGTGCCAGCAGCCCCCCTACGGCTAGCGGGGGGGCCTACGAGCAGTACTTC. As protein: CASSPPTASGGAYEQYF.

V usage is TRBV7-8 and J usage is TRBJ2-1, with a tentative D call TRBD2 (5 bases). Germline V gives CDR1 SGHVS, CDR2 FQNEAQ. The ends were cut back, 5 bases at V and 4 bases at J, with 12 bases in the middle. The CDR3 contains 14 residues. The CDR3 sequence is CASSRYRGYNEQFF. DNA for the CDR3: TGTGCCAGCAGCCGCTACAGAGGGTACAATGAGCAGTTCTTC.

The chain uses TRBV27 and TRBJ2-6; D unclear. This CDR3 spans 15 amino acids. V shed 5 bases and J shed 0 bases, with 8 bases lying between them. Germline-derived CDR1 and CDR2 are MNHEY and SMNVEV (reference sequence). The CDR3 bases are TGTGCCAGCAGTGTCACTATCTCTGGGGCCAACGTCCTGACTTTC. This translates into CASSVTISGANVLTF.

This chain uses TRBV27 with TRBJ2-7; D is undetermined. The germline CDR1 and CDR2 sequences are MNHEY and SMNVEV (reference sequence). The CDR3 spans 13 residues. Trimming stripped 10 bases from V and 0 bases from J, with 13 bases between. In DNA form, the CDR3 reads TGTGCCACCGCCGTTGGCAGCTCCTACGAGCAGTACTTC. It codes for CATAVGSSYEQYF.

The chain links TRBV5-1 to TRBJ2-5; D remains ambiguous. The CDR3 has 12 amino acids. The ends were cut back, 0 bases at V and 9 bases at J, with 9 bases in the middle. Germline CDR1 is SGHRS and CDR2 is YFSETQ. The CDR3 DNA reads TGCGCCAGCAGCTTGGAAACCGGGTCCCAGTACTTC. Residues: CASSLETGSQYF.

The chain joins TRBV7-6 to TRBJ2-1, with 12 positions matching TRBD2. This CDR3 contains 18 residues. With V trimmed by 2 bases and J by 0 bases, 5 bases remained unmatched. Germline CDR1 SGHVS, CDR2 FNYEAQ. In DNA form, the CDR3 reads TGTGCCAGCAGCTTAATGGGACTAGCGGGCAGCTCCTACAATGAGCAGTTCTTC. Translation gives CASSLMGLAGSSYNEQFF.

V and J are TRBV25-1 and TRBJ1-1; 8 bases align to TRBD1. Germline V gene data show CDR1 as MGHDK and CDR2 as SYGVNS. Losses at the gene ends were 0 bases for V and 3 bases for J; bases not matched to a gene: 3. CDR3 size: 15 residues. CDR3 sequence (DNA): TGTGCCAGCAGTGAATATCAGGGGGCCCACACTGAAGCTTTCTTT. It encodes CASSEYQGAHTEAFF.